This TCR beta chain emerged from a study of monozygotic twins with inflammatory bowel disease. UMIs that had a 6-nucleotide sample barcode were put in using template switching. One entry per CDR3 protein, without DNA, is what TCRdb gives after re-calling the 5' RACE reads. The repertoire table contains hundreds of thousands of distinct CDR3 sequences. The CDR3 runs to 12 residues. CDR1 is SGHRS, CDR2 YFSETQ, per germline. The chain joins TRBV5-1 to TRBJ2-1; TCRdb names TRBD2, which stays unverified in the absence of DNA. This receptor was identified in a human donor with ulcerative colitis or Crohn's disease, or a healthy co-twin of an affected twin (not recorded which). What was sequenced was blood. This CDR3 is CASSASLNEQFF.